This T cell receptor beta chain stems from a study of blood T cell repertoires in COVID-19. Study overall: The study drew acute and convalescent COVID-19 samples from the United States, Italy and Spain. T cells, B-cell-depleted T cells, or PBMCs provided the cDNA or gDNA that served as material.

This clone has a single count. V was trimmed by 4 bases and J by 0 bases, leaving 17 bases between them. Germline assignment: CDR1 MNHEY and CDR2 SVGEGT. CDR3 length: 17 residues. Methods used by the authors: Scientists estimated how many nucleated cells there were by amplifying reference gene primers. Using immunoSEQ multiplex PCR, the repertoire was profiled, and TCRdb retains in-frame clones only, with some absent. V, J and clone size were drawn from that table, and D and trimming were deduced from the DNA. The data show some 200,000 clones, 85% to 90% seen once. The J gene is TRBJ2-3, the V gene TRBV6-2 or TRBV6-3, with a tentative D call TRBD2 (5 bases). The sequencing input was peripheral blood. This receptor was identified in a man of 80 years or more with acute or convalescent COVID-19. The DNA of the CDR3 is TGTGCCAGCAGTTCCCCAGAGGGCGGGCCTAGCACAGATACGCAGTATTTT. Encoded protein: CASSSPEGGPSTDTQYF.